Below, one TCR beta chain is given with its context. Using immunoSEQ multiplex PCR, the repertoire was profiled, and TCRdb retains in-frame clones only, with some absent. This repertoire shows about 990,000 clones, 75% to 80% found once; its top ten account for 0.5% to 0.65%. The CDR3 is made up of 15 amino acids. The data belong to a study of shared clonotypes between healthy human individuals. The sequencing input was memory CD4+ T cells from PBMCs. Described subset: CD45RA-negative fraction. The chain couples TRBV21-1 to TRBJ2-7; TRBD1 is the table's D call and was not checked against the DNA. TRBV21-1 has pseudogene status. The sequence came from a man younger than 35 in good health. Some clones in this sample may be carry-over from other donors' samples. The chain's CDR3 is CASSSPGTGVHEQYF. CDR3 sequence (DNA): TGTGCCAGCAGCTCTCCCGGGACAGGGGTCCACGAGCAGTACTTC.